The T cell receptor beta chain described here comes from a study of metastatic and nonmetastatic thyroid tumors. In the study overall: It was across blood and tumor or nodule tissue from malignant and benign thyroid patients that repertoires were compared. General observations from the study: Benign nodules were reported to have significantly lower TCR beta diversity than malignant thyroid tumors, in blood and tumor.

In the authors' methods: Building a distant-metastasis classifier for papillary thyroid cancer drew on CDR3 differences across clinicopathological groups. TCRdb ran MiXCR on the PCR reads. The V and J calls reflect TCRdb's pipeline rather than the authors' work. The sample lists some 41,000 clones, around 3.1% occurring once. This clone showed up many times. Its antigen is not known. Thyroid surgery had not been preceded by any treatment in any patient. Trimming pared 3 bases from V and 3 bases from J, leaving 12 bases between. Germline loops: CDR1 MNHEY, CDR2 SMNVEV (reference sequence). The CDR3 extends over 15 amino acids.

Sequencing input: blood. The rearrangement links TRBV27 to TRBJ2-1; D not certain. The TCR originated in a female donor with papillary thyroid cancer or a benign thyroid nodule (not recorded which). Some clones in this sample may be carry-over from other donors' samples. Here the CDR3 reads CASSLERALYNEQFF. The CDR3 region has the DNA TGTGCCAGCAGTTTGGAAAGAGCCCTCTACAATGAGCAGTTCTTC.